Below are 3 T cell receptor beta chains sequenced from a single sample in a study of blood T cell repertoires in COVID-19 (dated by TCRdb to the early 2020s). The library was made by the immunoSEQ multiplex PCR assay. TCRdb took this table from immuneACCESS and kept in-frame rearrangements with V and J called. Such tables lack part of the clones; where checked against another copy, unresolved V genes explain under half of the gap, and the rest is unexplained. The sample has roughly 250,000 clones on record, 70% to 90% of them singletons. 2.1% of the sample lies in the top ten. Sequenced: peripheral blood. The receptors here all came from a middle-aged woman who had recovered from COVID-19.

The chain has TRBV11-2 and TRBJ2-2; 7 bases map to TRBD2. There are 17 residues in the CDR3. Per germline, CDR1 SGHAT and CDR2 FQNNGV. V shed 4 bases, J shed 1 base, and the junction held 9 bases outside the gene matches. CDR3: CASSSVSAGVNTGELFF. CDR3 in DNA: TGTGCCAGCAGCTCCGTATCGGCGGGGGTGAACACCGGGGAGCTGTTTTTT.

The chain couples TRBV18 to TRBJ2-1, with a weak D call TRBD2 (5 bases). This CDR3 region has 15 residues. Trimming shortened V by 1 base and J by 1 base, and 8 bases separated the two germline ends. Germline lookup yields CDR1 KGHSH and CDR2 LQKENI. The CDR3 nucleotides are TGTGCCAGCTCACCACGAAGCGGATCCTACAATGAGCAGTTCTTC. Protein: CASSPRSGSYNEQFF.

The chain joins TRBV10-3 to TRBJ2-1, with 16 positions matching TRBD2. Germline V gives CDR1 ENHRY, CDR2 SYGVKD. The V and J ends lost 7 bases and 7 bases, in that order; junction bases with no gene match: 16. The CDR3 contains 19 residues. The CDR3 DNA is TGTGCCATCAATCCGGGACTAGCGGGAGGGGTCCCGACATCGAATGAGCAGTTCTTC. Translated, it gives CAINPGLAGGVPTSNEQFF.